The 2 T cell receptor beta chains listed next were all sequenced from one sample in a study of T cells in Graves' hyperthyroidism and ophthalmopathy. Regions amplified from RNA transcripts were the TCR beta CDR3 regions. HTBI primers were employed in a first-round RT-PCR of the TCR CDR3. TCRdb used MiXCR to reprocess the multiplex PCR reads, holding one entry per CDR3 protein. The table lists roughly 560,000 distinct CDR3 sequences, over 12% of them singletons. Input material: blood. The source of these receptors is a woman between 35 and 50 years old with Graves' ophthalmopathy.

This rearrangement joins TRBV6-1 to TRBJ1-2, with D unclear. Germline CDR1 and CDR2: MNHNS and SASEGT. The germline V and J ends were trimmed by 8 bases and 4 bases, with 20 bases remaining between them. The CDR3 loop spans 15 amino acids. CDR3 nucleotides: TGTGCCAGCCGAGAGCGGGGATCCCATCTCTATGGCTACACCTTC. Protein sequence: CASRERGSHLYGYTF.

CDR3 sequence reads: CASSSAGLTADTQYF. The CDR3, as DNA: TGTGCCAGCAGTTCTGCGGGGTTAACGGCAGATACGCAGTATTTT. The genes are TRBV28 and TRBJ2-3; weak D call: TRBD2 (6 bases). CDR1 MDHEN and CDR2 SYDVKM come from the germline V gene. The CDR3 runs 15 residues. V lost 4 bases and J lost 4, with 15 bases in between. Variable domain in full (rest from reference TRBV28 and TRBJ2-3): DVKVTQSSRYLVKRTGEKVFLECVQDMDHENMFWYRQDPGLGLRLIYFSYDVKMKEKGDIPEGYSVSREKKERFSLILESASTNQTSMYLCASSSAGLTADTQYFGPGTRLTVL.